This TCR beta chain was identified in a study of blood T cell repertoires in COVID-19. In the study overall: Both acute and convalescent COVID-19 samples were obtained from the United States, Italy and Spain. In each case, the material was cDNA or gDNA derived from T cells, B-cell-depleted T cells, or PBMCs.

Germline loops: CDR1 SEHNR, CDR2 FQNEAQ (reference sequence). V shed 4 bases and J shed 2 bases, with 14 bases lying between them. The CDR3 is 15 residues long. As processed by the authors: Amplification from reference gene primers served as the basis for estimated nucleated cell counts. Profiled with immunoSEQ multiplex PCR; TCRdb holds only in-frame clones, not every one. V and J calls plus clone size are reproduced from that table; the DNA served to infer D and trimming. The sample contains approximately 130,000 clones, 84% of which appear only once. The sequence was collected from a human donor in a cohort sampled during active COVID-19. The chain uses TRBV7-9 and TRBJ1-1, with no clear D. Source material: peripheral blood. CDR3 residues: CASSSGGTANTEAFF. The CDR3 bases are TGTGCCAGCAGCTCGGGAGGTACCGCTAACACTGAAGCTTTCTTT.